The sequence of this T cell receptor (beta chain) was determined in a study of T cells in Graves' hyperthyroidism and ophthalmopathy. Amplification targeted TCR beta CDR3 regions from RNA transcripts. An initial round of RT-PCR targeting the TCR CDR3 relied on the HTBI primer set. MiXCR, run by TCRdb on the multiplex PCR reads, gives a single entry per CDR3 protein. The sample includes 300,000 to 450,000 distinct CDR3 sequences, around a quarter of them seen just once. There are many counts of this clonotype. Germline V gene sequence: CDR1 SGHAT, CDR2 FQNNGV. The CDR3 extends over 14 amino acids. The V end lost 3 bases, the J end lost 7 bases, and 13 bases lay between the germline ends.

V and J are TRBV11-2 and TRBJ2-1; D remains unclear. The specimen sequenced was blood. This TCR derives from a man in his forties or fifties with Graves' hyperthyroidism. This CDR3 reads CASSLRRYGNEQFF. CDR3 bases: TGTGCCAGCAGCTTGAGACGGTATGGGAATGAGCAGTTCTTC.